This T cell receptor beta chain was documented in a study of early T cells in non-severe SARS-CoV-2 infection. V dropped 5 bases and J dropped 3 bases, with 20 bases sitting between them. Germline CDR1 is MDHEN and CDR2 is SYDVKM. The CDR3 consists of 16 residues. Unique molecular identifiers (one per individual cDNA molecule) were attached. TCRdb re-called the 5' RACE reads with MiXCR, one entry per CDR3 protein. The data contain tens of thousands of distinct CDR3 sequences, 4.5% to 7.5% of them singletons. This clonotype was found many times. The rearrangement uses TRBV28 and TRBJ2-7, with TRBD2 as a possible D gene (5 bases). The receptor comes from an adult who was a healthcare worker with PCR-confirmed SARS-CoV-2 infection or an uninfected control (not recorded which). The sequenced sample was whole blood. CDR3 sequence: CASSPPGNSAIYEQYF. The CDR3, as DNA: TGTGCCAGCAGTCCACCGGGGAACAGTGCCATCTACGAGCAGTACTTC.